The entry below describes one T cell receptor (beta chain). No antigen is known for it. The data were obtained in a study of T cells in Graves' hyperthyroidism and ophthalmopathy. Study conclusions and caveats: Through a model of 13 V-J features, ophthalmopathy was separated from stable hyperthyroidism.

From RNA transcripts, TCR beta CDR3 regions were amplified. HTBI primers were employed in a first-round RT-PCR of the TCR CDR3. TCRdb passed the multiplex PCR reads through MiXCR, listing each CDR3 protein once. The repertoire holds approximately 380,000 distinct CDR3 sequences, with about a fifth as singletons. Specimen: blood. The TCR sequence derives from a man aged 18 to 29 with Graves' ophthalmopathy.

CDR3 DNA sequence: TGTGCCAGCAGAAGTTCCCCTAGCACAGATACGCAGTATTTT. The encoded protein is CASRSSPSTDTQYF. The chain combines TRBV6-1 with TRBJ2-3; no reliable D call. The CDR3 is 14 amino acids. V was pared by 6 bases and J by 0 bases, with 10 bases between. Germline assignment: CDR1 MNHNS and CDR2 SASEGT.